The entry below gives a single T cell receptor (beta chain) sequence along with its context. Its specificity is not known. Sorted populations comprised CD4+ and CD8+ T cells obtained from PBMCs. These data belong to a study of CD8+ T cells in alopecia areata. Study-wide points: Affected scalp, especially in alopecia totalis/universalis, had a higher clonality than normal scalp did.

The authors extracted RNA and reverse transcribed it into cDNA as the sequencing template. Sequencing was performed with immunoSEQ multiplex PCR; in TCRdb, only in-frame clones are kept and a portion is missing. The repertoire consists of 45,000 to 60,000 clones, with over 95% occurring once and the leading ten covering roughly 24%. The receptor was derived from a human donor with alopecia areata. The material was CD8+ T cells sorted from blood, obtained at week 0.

The CDR3 sequence: CASRPNDRLFYEQYF. The CDR3 DNA sequence: TGTGCCAGCAGACCGAACGACCGACTCTTCTACGAGCAGTACTTC. This chain uses TRBV6-5 with TRBJ2-7, with unresolved D. The CDR3 sequence is 15 residues long. V lost 6 bases to trimming and J lost 3 bases, with 18 bases between them. The germline V gene encodes CDR1 MNHEY and CDR2 SVGAGI.